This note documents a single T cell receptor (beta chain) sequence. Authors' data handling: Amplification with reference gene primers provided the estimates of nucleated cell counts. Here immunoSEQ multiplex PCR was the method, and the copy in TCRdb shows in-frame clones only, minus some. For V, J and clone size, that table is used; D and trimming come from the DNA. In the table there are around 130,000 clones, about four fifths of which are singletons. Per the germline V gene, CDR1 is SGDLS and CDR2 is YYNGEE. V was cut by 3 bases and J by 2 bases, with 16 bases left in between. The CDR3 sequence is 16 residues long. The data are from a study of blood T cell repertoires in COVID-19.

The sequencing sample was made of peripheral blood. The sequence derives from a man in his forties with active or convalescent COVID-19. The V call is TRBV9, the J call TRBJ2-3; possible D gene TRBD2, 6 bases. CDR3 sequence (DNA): TGTGCCAGCAGCGCCCATCCGGGACTGGACACAGATACGCAGTATTTT. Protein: CASSAHPGLDTDTQYF.